This TCR beta chain stems from a study of blood T cell repertoires in COVID-19. Profiled with immunoSEQ multiplex PCR; TCRdb holds only in-frame clones, not every one. The sample records about 24,000 clones, approximately 81% being singletons. Sequencing was carried out using peripheral blood. This TCR derives from a man in his 70s with acute or convalescent COVID-19.

The DNA for the CDR3 is TGTGCCAGCAGCCCACTGCCGGGACAGGGGGCTTACTATAATTCACCCCTCCACTTT. Protein: CASSPLPGQGAYYNSPLHF. V is TRBV21-1 and J is TRBJ1-6; the table's TRBD1 call for D was not verified on the DNA. TRBV21-1 is a pseudogene locus. The CDR3 length is 19 residues.